These T cell receptor beta chains were read from a single sample in a study of blood T cell repertoires in COVID-19. Sequencing used immunoSEQ multiplex PCR; TCRdb keeps in-frame clones, though not all of them. The profile covers 150,000 to 200,000 clones, with 82% appearing a single time and around 7% taken by the ten largest. Sequenced: peripheral blood. The source of these receptors is a woman aged 40 to 55 with COVID-19, enrolled during active disease. The CDR3 runs from the conserved cysteine through the conserved F or W. Fields, in order: V gene, J gene, D gene, clone size, CDR3 protein, CDR3 DNA. A D gene is named only where the DNA matches it firmly. A clone size is listed for some rows: how often the clone was seen (once, few, many), or a class if it is expanded.

V: TRBV19; J: TRBJ1-5; D: -; size: few; CDR3: CASSWQGQGQPQHF; DNA: TGTGCCAGTAGTTGGCAGGGCCAAGGTCAGCCCCAGCATTTT
V: TRBV2; J: TRBJ1-2; D: -; size: few; CDR3: CASSEDMVHGYTF; DNA: TGTGCCAGCAGTGAAGACATGGTTCATGGCTACACCTTC
V: TRBV4-1; J: TRBJ2-1; D: TRBD1; size: -; CDR3: CASLGTGGWEQFF; DNA: TGCGCCAGCCTGGGGACAGGGGGCTGGGAGCAGTTCTTC
V: TRBV5-1; J: TRBJ2-7; D: TRBD2; size: -; CDR3: CASRGGTYEQYF; DNA: TGCGCCAGCAGGGGGGGGACGTACGAGCAGTACTTC
V: TRBV20-1; J: TRBJ2-1; D: -; size: -; CDR3: CSAAGNNEQFF; DNA: TGCAGTGCTGCCGGGAACAATGAGCAGTTCTTC
V: TRBV10-3; J: TRBJ1-1; D: -; size: -; CDR3: CAISESRVAEAFF; DNA: TGTGCCATCAGTGAGTCGAGGGTAGCTGAAGCTTTCTTT
V: TRBV7-9; J: TRBJ1-2; D: -; size: -; CDR3: CASSPPRDTYGYTF; DNA: TGTGCCAGCAGCCCCCCCCGGGACACCTATGGCTACACCTTC
V: TRBV28; J: TRBJ1-2; D: TRBD1; size: -; CDR3: CASLRQGGGYTF; DNA: TGTGCCAGCCTTCGACAGGGGGGCGGCTACACCTTC
V: TRBV10-3; J: TRBJ2-7; D: TRBD1; size: -; CDR3: CAISDPDRGGYEQYF; DNA: TGTGCCATCAGTGACCCCGACAGGGGGGGCTACGAGCAGTACTTC
V: TRBV27; J: TRBJ2-5; D: TRBD1; size: -; CDR3: CASSLSDRDTRQYF; DNA: TGTGCCAGCAGTTTATCGGACAGGGACACCCGGCAGTACTTC
V: TRBV6-5; J: TRBJ1-2; D: TRBD1; size: -; CDR3: CASSYRDRGNGYTF; DNA: TGTGCCAGCAGTTATAGGGACAGGGGTAATGGCTACACCTTC
V: TRBV6-5; J: TRBJ2-5; D: -; size: -; CDR3: CASTEGNQETQYF; DNA: TGTGCCAGCACGGAGGGGAACCAAGAGACCCAGTACTTC
V: TRBV2; J: TRBJ2-6; D: -; size: -; CDR3: CASSEAPNVGSGANVLTF; DNA: TGTGCCAGCAGTGAAGCCCCAAACGTCGGCTCTGGGGCCAACGTCCTGACTTTC
V: TRBV28; J: TRBJ1-5; D: -; size: -; CDR3: CASNTGLNQPQHF; DNA: TGTGCCAGCAATACAGGGTTAAATCAGCCCCAGCATTTT
V: TRBV5-4; J: TRBJ1-2; D: -; size: -; CDR3: CASSLAGYGYTF; DNA: TGTGCCAGCAGCTTGGCGGGGTATGGCTACACCTTC
V: TRBV5-4; J: TRBJ2-3; D: -; size: -; CDR3: CASSARGDSYTDTQYF; DNA: TGTGCCAGCAGCGCCAGGGGGGACAGCTACACAGATACGCAGTATTTT
V: TRBV5-6; J: TRBJ2-2; D: -; size: once; CDR3: CASYLRGTGELFF; DNA: TGTGCCAGCTACTTACGGGGGACCGGGGAGCTGTTTTTT
V: TRBV6-5; J: TRBJ1-6; D: -; size: once; CDR3: CASRNSGVSSPLHF; DNA: TGTGCCAGCAGGAACTCAGGGGTTTCTTCACCCCTCCACTTT
V: TRBV20-1; J: TRBJ1-1; D: -; size: -; CDR3: CSAPRGQEAFF; DNA: TGCAGTGCCCCAAGGGGCCAAGAAGCTTTCTTT
V: TRBV6-4; J: TRBJ1-1; D: -; size: -; CDR3: CASRADRRNTEAFF; DNA: TGTGCCAGCAGAGCCGACAGAAGGAACACTGAAGCTTTCTTT
V: TRBV7-3; J: TRBJ1-2; D: TRBD1; size: -; CDR3: CASSLVGTGSSGYTF; DNA: TGTGCCAGCAGCTTAGTCGGGACAGGGAGCTCTGGCTACACCTTC
V: TRBV7-3; J: TRBJ2-5; D: -; size: -; CDR3: CASSTTFQETQYF; DNA: TGTGCCAGCAGCACCACATTTCAAGAGACCCAGTACTTC
V: TRBV4-1; J: TRBJ2-1; D: -; size: -; CDR3: CASSLQGRDEQFF; DNA: TGCGCCAGCAGCCTACAAGGTCGGGATGAGCAGTTCTTC
V: TRBV24-1; J: TRBJ2-7; D: -; size: -; CDR3: CATSEAYEQYF; DNA: TGTGCCACCAGTGAAGCTTACGAGCAGTACTTC
V: TRBV19; J: TRBJ2-7; D: TRBD1; size: -; CDR3: CASSWTGRNEQYF; DNA: TGTGCCAGTAGTTGGACAGGGAGGAACGAGCAGTACTTC
V: TRBV24-1; J: TRBJ2-1; D: -; size: -; CDR3: CATSDTNTGMDEQFF; DNA: TGTGCCACCAGTGACACCAATACAGGGATGGATGAGCAGTTCTTC
V: TRBV19; J: TRBJ2-2; D: TRBD2; size: -; CDR3: CASKTGGTGELFF; DNA: TGTGCCAGTAAAACGGGAGGGACCGGGGAGCTGTTTTTT
V: TRBV3-1/TRBV3-2; J: TRBJ2-5; D: TRBD1; size: -; CDR3: CASSRGTGEKTQYF; DNA: TGTGCCAGCAGCCGAGGGACAGGGGAGAAGACCCAGTACTTC
V: TRBV5-1; J: TRBJ2-1; D: TRBD2; size: -; CDR3: CASSAGGTTSGRNNEQFF; DNA: TGCGCCAGCAGCGCTGGGGGGACGACTAGCGGGAGAAACAATGAGCAGTTCTTC
V: TRBV6-4; J: TRBJ2-1; D: TRBD2; size: -; CDR3: CASSEYGTSGNYNEQFF; DNA: TGTGCCAGCAGTGAATACGGGACTAGCGGAAATTACAATGAGCAGTTCTTC
V: TRBV24-1; J: TRBJ2-1; D: TRBD2; size: -; CDR3: CATSDKSGSGLYNEQFF; DNA: TGTGCCACCAGTGATAAAAGCGGGAGCGGTTTGTACAATGAGCAGTTCTTC
V: TRBV5-5; J: TRBJ2-2; D: -; size: -; CDR3: CASSTPNTGELFF; DNA: TGTGCCAGCAGCACTCCTAACACCGGGGAGCTGTTTTTT
V: TRBV27; J: TRBJ1-6; D: -; size: many; CDR3: CASSSTSGLPLHF; DNA: TGTGCCAGCAGTTCGACCTCAGGGTTGCCCCTCCACTTT
V: TRBV28; J: TRBJ1-6; D: -; size: -; CDR3: CASRLGDTQSYNSPLHF; DNA: TGTGCCAGCAGACTGGGGGACACTCAGTCCTATAATTCACCCCTCCACTTT
V: TRBV2; J: TRBJ2-5; D: TRBD1; size: -; CDR3: CASSSRGTGGMGETQYF; DNA: TGTGCCAGCAGTTCTCGGGGGACAGGGGGAATGGGAGAGACCCAGTACTTC
V: TRBV29-1; J: TRBJ2-5; D: -; size: -; CDR3: CSVERHGETQYF; DNA: TGCAGCGTTGAAAGACATGGAGAGACCCAGTACTTC
V: TRBV2; J: TRBJ1-5; D: -; size: -; CDR3: CASKREQNPNQPQHF; DNA: TGTGCCAGCAAGAGGGAACAAAACCCAAATCAGCCCCAGCATTTT
V: TRBV6-5; J: TRBJ2-2; D: TRBD1; size: -; CDR3: CASRNRDRNTGELFF; DNA: TGTGCCAGCAGGAACCGGGACAGGAACACCGGGGAGCTGTTTTTT
V: TRBV7-9; J: TRBJ1-2; D: -; size: -; CDR3: CASSATGYGYTF; DNA: TGTGCCAGCAGCGCAACAGGGTACGGCTACACCTTC
V: TRBV6-1; J: TRBJ2-5; D: TRBD2; size: -; CDR3: CASSEVGAGTEFKETQYF; DNA: TGTGCCAGCAGTGAGGTCGGAGCGGGGACGGAGTTCAAAGAGACCCAGTACTTC
V: TRBV25-1; J: TRBJ1-1; D: TRBD1; size: -; CDR3: CASRNLQGMEANTEAFF; DNA: TGTGCCAGCAGAAACCTACAGGGGATGGAGGCGAACACTGAAGCTTTCTTT
V: TRBV5-1; J: TRBJ1-2; D: -; size: few; CDR3: CASSLGNSGGGGGYTF; DNA: TGCGCCAGCAGCTTGGGAAACTCGGGGGGCGGAGGTGGCTACACCTTC